This T cell receptor (beta chain) was sequenced for a study of regulatory T cells in long-lasting Graves disease. This sample's time point: newly diagnosed GD, antithyroid drugs for less than 3 months. Preparation of the TCR library used RNA extracted from PBMCs. Patients all came to the study from an endocrinology department in Xi'an, China. The CDR3 loop spans 12 amino acids. Trimming pared 6 bases from V and 5 bases from J, leaving 10 bases between. Germline-derived CDR1 and CDR2 are MDHEN and SYDVKM. This clonotype was observed at least ten times. In building TCR beta libraries, iRepertoire HTBI primers were used together with Arm-PCR of CDR3 regions. Using its own MiXCR run on the multiplex PCR reads, TCRdb lists one record per CDR3 protein. The data show 450,000 to 500,000 distinct CDR3 sequences, with roughly 16% seen just once and roughly an eighth held by the top ten. These same data were also listed under a study on T cells in Graves' hyperthyroidism and ophthalmopathy. As reported in that work: HTBI primers drove first-round RT-PCR of the TCR CDR3.

J is TRBJ1-2 and V is TRBV28; possible D gene TRBD1, 5 bases. Sample: peripheral blood mononuclear cells (PBMCs), taken at new diagnosis, from a patient treated with antithyroid drugs. This receptor was taken from a man aged 40-49 years with Graves disease. CDR3 sequence reads: CASRLGVYGYTF. The DNA of the CDR3 is TGTGCCAGCAGGCTAGGGGTTTATGGCTACACCTTC.